The sequence of this T cell receptor (beta chain) was determined in a study of T-cell memory formation after mild COVID-19. The CDR3 runs to 16 residues. V was trimmed by 0 bases and J by 1 base, leaving 12 bases between them. The germline V gene has CDR1 SGDLS and CDR2 YYNGEE. This clonotype was observed a few times. The antigen is undetermined. MiXCR was run by TCRdb on the 5' RACE reads, yielding one entry per CDR3 protein. The sample holds under 450,000 distinct CDR3 sequences, around 15% seen once. Study-level points and caveats: What remained unconfirmed was the SARS-CoV-2 specificity of second-wave clones peaking on day 37. Clones that contracted from day 15 to 85 had balanced CD4/CD8; later expanders were CD4+ biased. Memory sampled before infection contained some responding clones, suggesting cross-reactive memory joined.

The chain recombines TRBV9 with TRBJ2-3, with D uncertain. Sequenced input: PBMCs or a T cell subset sorted from them (not recorded which). The sequence was collected from a man aged 18 to 35 who had mild COVID-19 (a few samples of this study predate the infection). Cell type and time point are not known. CDR3 DNA sequence: TGTGCCAGCAGCGTAGCCCGCGGCCACGGCACAGATACGCAGTATTTT. As protein: CASSVARGHGTDTQYF.